These 20 T cell receptor beta chains originate from one sample sequenced in a study of blood T cells in healthy people across ages. The second PCR ran about 6 to 12 cycles with a sample-barcoded 5' primer and J-beta primers. Each CDR3 protein is one row after TCRdb ran MiXCR on the 5' RACE reads. The sample carries about 1.4 million distinct CDR3 sequences, approximately 59% recorded once. Sequenced input: blood. Source of these receptors: a man younger than 35 in good health.

This clonotype has only a few counts. The chain links TRBV2 to TRBJ1-2, with D perhaps matching TRBD1 (6 bases). The ends were cut back, 4 bases at V and 4 bases at J, with 10 bases in the middle. The CDR3 runs 13 residues. The germline gives CDR1 SNHLY, CDR2 FYNNEI. The CDR3 DNA reads as TGTGCCAGCAGTGTCGGGACAACCTATGGCTACACCTTC. Its protein product is CASSVGTTYGYTF.

The chain employs TRBV10-3 and TRBJ2-2, with 8 nucleotides matching TRBD2. The CDR3 runs to 14 residues. V shed 5 bases and J 5 bases; nucleotides not matched to a gene: 4. Germline CDR1 and CDR2: ENHRY and SYGVKD. CDR3 in amino acids: CAISLAGETGELFF. CDR3 coding DNA: TGTGCCATCAGTCTAGCGGGTGAGACCGGGGAGCTGTTTTTT.

The rearrangement joins TRBV5-1 to TRBJ2-2; the D gene is possibly TRBD1 (6 bases). The CDR3 contains 14 residues. The V gene lost 7 bases and the J gene lost 1 base, with 11 bases spanning the gap. Germline V lookup: CDR1 SGHRS, CDR2 YFSETQ. CDR3 sequence: CASGPGENTGELFF. The CDR3 DNA sequence: TGCGCCAGCGGGCCAGGGGAGAACACCGGGGAGCTGTTTTTT.

The genes are TRBV4-2 and TRBJ2-5; D perhaps matches TRBD2 (5 bases). Gene TRBJ2-7 matches the end of the DNA better, so the J call may be wrong. There are 16 residues in the CDR3. Germline lookup yields CDR1 LGHNA and CDR2 YNFKEQ. The CDR3 region has the DNA TGTGCCAGCAGCCAAGATTTCGAGGGTGGCACCTACGAGCAGTACTTC. Translated, it gives CASSQDFEGGTYEQYF.

This sequence joins TRBV6-5 and TRBJ2-7, with D tentatively TRBD1 (5 bases). The germline gives CDR1 MNHEY, CDR2 SVGAGI. Trimming removed 0 bases at V and 6 bases at J, with 9 bases between. This CDR3 region has 13 residues. The CDR3 DNA reads TGTGCCAGCAGTTACTCAGGGCAGGGCGAGCAGTACTTC. This translates into CASSYSGQGEQYF.

The chain links TRBV12-3 or TRBV12-4 to TRBJ2-3; 11 bases map to TRBD2. V dropped 5 bases and J dropped 1; count of bases not matched to a gene: 2. This CDR3 contains 15 residues. The CDR3 loop reads CASSMGLAGTDTQYF. CDR3 nucleotides: TGTGCCAGCAGTATGGGACTAGCGGGCACAGATACGCAGTATTTT.

The chain uses TRBV4-1 and TRBJ1-2; 8 positions agree with TRBD1. This CDR3 is 16 amino acids long. Trimming took 4 bases from V and 2 from J; bases not matched to a gene: 9. Germline loops: CDR1 MGHRA, CDR2 YSYEKL. As DNA, the CDR3 is TGCGCCAGCAGCCGTATCGTGGGACAGGCGAACTATGGCTACACCTTC. Its translation: CASSRIVGQANYGYTF.

The V and J genes are TRBV10-3 and TRBJ2-6, with TRBD1 matching over 8 bases. Unmatched junction bases numbered 9, after V lost 10 bases and J lost 1 base. This CDR3 region has 16 residues. Per the germline V gene, CDR1 is ENHRY and CDR2 is SYGVKD. The CDR3 DNA sequence: TGTGCCACTCGGACAGGGCAAATATCTGGGGCCAACGTCCTGACTTTC. Translation gives CATRTGQISGANVLTF.

This rearrangement joins TRBV2 to TRBJ1-1; maybe TRBD1 (6 bases). The V gene lost 4 bases and the J gene lost 5 bases, with 11 bases spanning the gap. Germline CDR1 is SNHLY and CDR2 is FYNNEI. The CDR3 consists of 13 residues. This CDR3 is CASSGAGETEAFF. The CDR3 coding sequence is TGTGCCAGCAGTGGGGCAGGGGAAACTGAAGCTTTCTTT.

V is TRBV4-3 and J is TRBJ1-1; maybe TRBD1 (5 bases). Germline V gene lookup returns CDR1 LGHNA and CDR2 YSLEER. Trimming shortened V by 0 bases and J by 6 bases, and 11 bases separated the two germline ends. The CDR3 runs 14 residues. This CDR3 is CASSQDRGTSEAFF. In DNA form, the CDR3 reads TGCGCCAGCAGCCAAGATCGGGGGACCTCTGAAGCTTTCTTT.

The chain recombines TRBV6-4 with TRBJ2-7; D is perhaps TRBD2 (5 bases). The CDR3 sequence is 14 residues long. Germline loops: CDR1 MRHNA, CDR2 SNTAGT. Trimming shortened V by 6 bases and J by 5 bases, and 17 bases separated the two germline ends. DNA for the CDR3: TGTGCCAGCAGAGAATCGTGCGGGCTGGACGAGCAGTACTTC. This sequence encodes CASRESCGLDEQYF.

This clonotype has more than one count but fewer than ten. The genes are TRBV28 and TRBJ2-2, with TRBD2 matching 12 bases. J lost 2 bases, V lost 6 bases, and 1 base had no gene match. The CDR3 extends over 15 amino acids. Germline V gene data show CDR1 as MDHEN and CDR2 as SYDVKM. CDR3 DNA sequence: TGTGCCAGCAGACTAGCGGGGGGTAACACCGGGGAGCTGTTTTTT. Protein: CASRLAGGNTGELFF.

The chain recombines TRBV20-1 with TRBJ2-1; 10 bases are shared with TRBD2. CDR3 length equals 15 residues. V trimming: 6 bases; J trimming: 7 bases; junction bases outside the gene matches: 12. Germline V gives CDR1 DFQATT, CDR2 SNEGSKA (reference sequence). CDR3 residues: CSATSAGGPLNEQFF. In DNA, the CDR3 is TGCAGTGCAACATCAGCGGGAGGGCCTCTAAATGAGCAGTTCTTC.

The DNA of the CDR3 is TGCAGCGTTGAAGGCACAGGGAACGAGCAGTACTTC. Protein sequence: CSVEGTGNEQYF. The chain uses TRBV29-1 and TRBJ2-7; D possibly corresponds to TRBD1 (6 bases). V was clipped by 1 base and J by 5 bases, with 9 bases between them. CDR1 is SQVTM and CDR2 is ANQGSEA in the germline V gene. The length of the CDR3 is 12 residues.

The chain links TRBV3-1 to TRBJ2-3, with 10 bases fitting TRBD1. Germline-derived CDR1 and CDR2 are LGHDT and YNNKEL (reference sequence). The CDR3 is 16 amino acids. V dropped 4 bases and J dropped 1; count of bases not matched to a gene: 5. CDR3 in DNA: TGTGCCAGCAGCCCGGGACAGGGGTTTGGCACAGATACGCAGTATTTT. Its translation: CASSPGQGFGTDTQYF.

The chain combines TRBV5-8 with TRBJ2-5, with D uncertain. The J call may be in error: the DNA end matches TRBJ2-7 better. This CDR3 has 15 amino acids. Germline V CDR1 and CDR2: SGHTS, YDEGEE. The CDR3 region is CASSLGPSYPYEQYF. In DNA, the CDR3 is TGTGCCAGCAGCTTGGGACCAAGTTATCCCTACGAGCAGTACTTC.

The chain recombines TRBV18 with TRBJ2-6; tentatively, D is TRBD1 (6 bases). V was cut by 5 bases and J by 4 bases, with 12 bases left in between. In germline, CDR1 is KGHSH, CDR2 LQKENI. This CDR3 region has 15 residues. CDR3 nucleotides: TGTGCCAGCTCATCAACAGGGATGGGGGCCAACGTCCTGACTTTC. Its translation is CASSSTGMGANVLTF.

J is TRBJ2-2 and V is TRBV4-3, with D possibly called TRBD1 or TRBD2 (5 bases each). This CDR3 is built from 16 residues. Germline values: CDR1 LGHNA, CDR2 YSLEER. The V gene lost 4 bases and the J gene lost 0 bases, with 12 bases spanning the gap. The CDR3 bases are TGCGCCAGCAGCCGTTCTTGGGACGCGAACACCGGGGAGCTGTTTTTT. Amino acids: CASSRSWDANTGELFF.

This chain links TRBV29-1 with TRBJ1-1, with D possibly TRBD1 on 5 matching bases. V shed 6 bases and J shed 6 bases, with 14 bases lying between them. CDR1 is SQVTM, CDR2 ANQGSEA, per germline. The CDR3 spans 12 residues. The CDR3 region has the DNA TGCAGCGTGGGGGTGGGTGGACCTGAAGCTTTCTTT. This translates into CSVGVGGPEAFF.

This clonotype was counted a few times. This chain uses TRBV29-1 with TRBJ2-5; 7 bases are shared with TRBD1. The end of the DNA is better explained by TRBJ2-7, so the J call may be wrong. This CDR3 region has 12 residues. Germline V lookup: CDR1 SQVTM, CDR2 ANQGSEA. CDR3: CSVGVGTVEQYF. The CDR3 nucleotides are TGCAGCGTTGGGGTAGGGACAGTCGAGCAGTACTTC.